Presented here are 2 T cell receptor beta chains from one specimen sequenced in a study of blood T cell repertoires in COVID-19. The method was immunoSEQ multiplex PCR; TCRdb's version includes in-frame clones alone and lacks a portion of them. The sample contains some 180,000 clones, about three quarters of which appear only once. The specimen was peripheral blood. Every receptor here comes from a woman aged 45 to 65 with active or convalescent COVID-19.

This clone turned up a few times. This sequence joins TRBV7-2 and TRBJ2-3; D is unresolved. CDR3 length equals 13 residues. V was shortened by 2 bases and J by 6 bases, with 9 bases between the two germline ends. Germline V gene data show CDR1 as SGHTA and CDR2 as FQGNSA. In nucleotides, the CDR3 is TGTGCCAGCAGCTTAACAGTCAAGGATACGCAGTATTTT. Translated, it gives CASSLTVKDTQYF. The full variable domain, rest sourced from reference TRBV7-2 and TRBJ2-3, is GAGVSQSPSNKVTEKGKDVELRCDPISGHTALYWYRQSLGQGLEFLIYFQGNSAPDKSGLPSDRFSAERTGGSVSTLTIQRTQQEDSAVYLCASSLTVKDTQYFGPGTRLTVL.

V is TRBV7-6 and J is TRBJ2-3; D gene uncertain. V was cut by 5 bases and J by 6 bases, with 12 bases left in between. The germline V gene encodes CDR1 SGHVS and CDR2 FNYEAQ. The CDR3 extends over 13 amino acids. CDR3 nucleotides: TGTGCCAGCAGCCCCCTCGGTGCCGATACGCAGTATTTT. Its translation is CASSPLGADTQYF. The entire variable domain, with the rest obtained from reference TRBV7-6 and TRBJ2-3, is as follows: GAGVSQSPRYKVTKRGQDVALRCDPISGHVSLYWYRQALGQGPEFLTYFNYEAQQDKSGLPNDRFSAERPEGSISTLTIQRTEQRDSAMYRCASSPLGADTQYFGPGTRLTVL.